These 14 T cell receptor beta chains share one sample of origin, sequenced in a study of identical twins. TCRdb passed the 5' RACE reads through MiXCR, listing each CDR3 protein once. The repertoire includes 420,000 or so distinct CDR3 sequences, 18% of them detected once, and more than 10% sits in the top ten. The sequenced sample consisted of naive T cells sorted from blood. These TCRs come from a middle-aged man in good health.

This clonotype has ten or more counts. The chain links TRBV7-2 to TRBJ2-7; TRBD2 matches at 7 bases. The germline V gene encodes CDR1 SGHTA and CDR2 FQGNSA. The CDR3 has 16 amino acids. With V trimmed by 1 base and J by 3 bases, 9 bases remained unmatched. In DNA form, the CDR3 reads TGTGCCAGCAGCTTAGGCATACTAGCGAGTGGCTACGAGCAGTACTTC. Its translation is CASSLGILASGYEQYF. The complete variable domain, with remaining parts taken from reference TRBV7-2 and TRBJ2-7, reads GAGVSQSPSNKVTEKGKDVELRCDPISGHTALYWYRQSLGQGLEFLIYFQGNSAPDKSGLPSDRFSAERTGGSVSTLTIQRTQQEDSAVYLCASSLGILASGYEQYFGPGTRLTVT.

A few counts support this clonotype. The chain joins TRBV5-1 to TRBJ2-3; D uncertain. The CDR3 runs to 14 residues. The V end lost 0 bases, the J end lost 4 bases, and 9 bases lay between the germline ends. Germline lookup yields CDR1 SGHRS and CDR2 YFSETQ. CDR3 nucleotide sequence: TGCGCCAGCAGCTTGGAGAGTTCTTCAGATACGCAGTATTTT. Its translation is CASSLESSSDTQYF. The full variable domain, completed using reference TRBV5-1 and TRBJ2-3, is KAGVTQTPRYLIKTRGQQVTLSCSPISGHRSVSWYQQTPGQGLQFLFEYFSETQRNKGNFPGRFSGRQFSNSRSEMNVSTLELGDSALYLCASSLESSSDTQYFGPGTRLTVL.

This clonotype was counted ten times or more. This rearrangement joins TRBV5-1 to TRBJ2-1; 10 bases line up with TRBD2. Germline CDR1 is SGHRS and CDR2 is YFSETQ. Trimming took 4 bases from V and 7 from J; bases not matched to a gene: 11. The CDR3 is 16 residues long. The CDR3 DNA follows: TGCGCCAGCAGCACCATACTAGCGGGACTTGGAAATGAGCAGTTCTTC. As protein: CASSTILAGLGNEQFF.

This clonotype turned up a few times. The chain links TRBV5-1 to TRBJ1-6, with D perhaps TRBD1 (5 bases). Trimming took off 0 bases at V and 7 bases at J, with 14 bases between the two ends. The germline V gene has CDR1 SGHRS and CDR2 YFSETQ. The CDR3 totals 16 residues. The CDR3 loop is CASSLGPQGENSPLHF. The DNA of the CDR3 is TGCGCCAGCAGCTTGGGACCGCAGGGTGAGAATTCACCCCTCCACTTT.

In this sample, this clonotype turned up many times. The rearrangement joins TRBV29-1 to TRBJ2-3; a weak D match, TRBD2 (5 bases). Deletions cut 3 bases from V and 7 bases from J, with 11 bases between. The germline V gene encodes CDR1 SQVTM and CDR2 ANQGSEA. The CDR3 extends over 12 amino acids. DNA of the CDR3: TGCAGCGTTGAGGCTAGCCCCAATACGCAGTATTTT. Translated: CSVEASPNTQYF.

This chain joins TRBV29-1 and TRBJ2-2; no firm D call. The CDR3 spans 15 residues. Germline loops: CDR1 SQVTM, CDR2 ANQGSEA. V gave up 3 bases and J gave up 3 bases, with 14 bases separating them. The CDR3, as DNA: TGCAGCGTTGAGTCGGGCAAGACTCACACCGGGGAGCTGTTTTTT. It is translated as CSVESGKTHTGELFF.

The table lists this clonotype with many counts. V and J are TRBV29-1 and TRBJ2-1; possible D gene TRBD2, 6 bases. The CDR3 extends over 13 amino acids. CDR1 SQVTM and CDR2 ANQGSEA come from the germline V gene. The V gene lost 4 bases and the J gene lost 7 bases, with 14 bases spanning the gap. The CDR3 spells CSVVFLATNEQFF. The CDR3 bases are TGCAGCGTTGTCTTCCTAGCGACGAATGAGCAGTTCTTC.

In this sample, this clonotype turned up a few times. The V gene is TRBV3-1, the J gene TRBJ1-2, with D possibly being TRBD1 (6 bases). The CDR3 extends over 16 amino acids. The germline CDR1 and CDR2 sequences are LGHDT and YNNKEL (reference sequence). Trimming cost V 1 base and J 0 bases, with 12 bases left between them. CDR3 residues: CASSQGTVSSNYGYTF. The CDR3 nucleotides read TGTGCCAGCAGCCAAGGGACAGTTTCATCTAACTATGGCTACACCTTC.

This clonotype was observed a few times. The V gene is TRBV6-2 or TRBV6-3, the J gene TRBJ2-7; D is possibly TRBD2 (5 bases). V dropped 4 bases and J dropped 12 bases, with 19 bases sitting between them. The germline CDR1 and CDR2 sequences are MNHEY and SVGEGT. The CDR3 has 13 residues. CDR3 bases: TGTGCCAGCAGTTTGGCTGATACGAGGGTCCCGTACTTC. It yields the protein CASSLADTRVPYF.

This clonotype was detected ten times or more. The V gene is TRBV7-9, the J gene TRBJ2-3, with D possibly being TRBD1 or TRBD2 (7 bases each). The germline V gene encodes CDR1 SEHNR and CDR2 FQNEAQ (reference sequence). The V gene lost 5 bases and the J gene lost 3 bases, with 18 bases spanning the gap. This CDR3 spans 16 amino acids. The CDR3 protein is CASSPLLQGGTDTQYF. Here the CDR3 DNA reads TGTGCCAGCAGCCCCCTCCTTCAGGGGGGGACAGATACGCAGTATTTT.

This clonotype was seen a few times. The chain combines TRBV20-1 with TRBJ2-1, with D perhaps TRBD2 (6 bases). The CDR3 covers 15 residues. The germline V and J ends were trimmed by 4 bases and 0 bases, with 13 bases remaining between them. Germline lookup yields CDR1 DFQATT and CDR2 SNEGSKA (reference sequence). Here the CDR3 reads CSAKGGAGSYNEQFF. CDR3 DNA: TGCAGTGCTAAGGGCGGGGCGGGCTCCTACAATGAGCAGTTCTTC.

This clonotype was recorded many times. This chain links TRBV6-2 or TRBV6-3 with TRBJ2-2; D uncertain. CDR3 length: 16 residues. The V end lost 2 bases, the J end lost 3 bases, and 13 bases lay between the germline ends. Germline values: CDR1 MNHEY, CDR2 SVGEGT. The CDR3 here is CASSYPGRSDTGELFF. The CDR3 region has the DNA TGTGCCAGCAGTTACCCCGGCCGTTCTGACACCGGGGAGCTGTTTTTT.

The V call is TRBV10-3, the J call TRBJ1-5; 8 bases are a match to TRBD1. V gave up 6 bases and J gave up 4 bases; unmatched junction bases: 2. The CDR3 runs 13 residues. In germline, CDR1 is ENHRY, CDR2 SYGVKD. The CDR3 reads CAIRDRVNQPQHF. CDR3 in DNA: TGTGCCATCAGGGACAGGGTAAATCAGCCCCAGCATTTT.

This clonotype was counted ten times or more. V usage is TRBV9 and J usage is TRBJ2-7, with a possible D match to TRBD1 (6 bases). The length of the CDR3 is 15 residues. CDR1 is SGDLS, CDR2 YYNGEE, per germline. The germline V and J ends were trimmed by 0 bases and 3 bases, with 13 bases remaining between them. CDR3 in DNA: TGTGCCAGCAGCGTAGAATCAGGGGCAATCTACGAGCAGTACTTC. Protein: CASSVESGAIYEQYF.